The rows below give T cell receptor beta chains drawn from one sample of a study of cytomegalovirus exposure and HLA in healthy donors. The data were produced by immunoSEQ multiplex PCR, yet TCRdb's version contains in-frame clones alone and is incomplete. The sample consists of under 120,000 clones, 79% of them appearing once. Specimen: PBMCs. The receptors originated from a middle-aged woman in good health and CMV-seronegative. Both conserved end residues are part of each CDR3.

CDR3 length: 16; V gene: TRBV9; CDR3 protein: CASSARGSGSYNEQFF
CDR3 length: 18; V gene: TRBV7-8; CDR3 protein: CASSRFLGQAQAGNTIYF
CDR3 length: 13; V gene: TRBV18; CDR3 protein: CASSPTGVDTQYF
CDR3 length: 14; V gene: TRBV6-5; CDR3 protein: CASSISSGANVLTF
CDR3 length: 16; V gene: TRBV5-1; CDR3 protein: CASSPLQGGGNYEQYF
CDR3 length: 15; V gene: TRBV27; CDR3 protein: CASSTYGQAGYGYTF
CDR3 length: 13; V gene: TRBV10-3; CDR3 protein: CAISVPGTDTQYF
CDR3 length: 14; V gene: TRBV2; CDR3 protein: CAGTGALTGYEQYF
CDR3 length: 15; V gene: TRBV5-1; CDR3 protein: CASSLPIASTDTQYF
CDR3 length: 16; V gene: TRBV11-2; CDR3 protein: CASSIDSGLLNYGYTF
CDR3 length: 17; V gene: TRBV9; CDR3 protein: CASSPGTSGGFTDTQYF
CDR3 length: 11; V gene: TRBV7-2; CDR3 protein: CASSSTYEQYF
CDR3 length: 16; V gene: TRBV28; CDR3 protein: CASSLTSGATNEKLFF
CDR3 length: 14; V gene: TRBV4-2; CDR3 protein: CASSQEEVDYGYTF
CDR3 length: 14; V gene: TRBV4-1; CDR3 protein: CASTQRTVNSPLHF
CDR3 length: 12; V gene: TRBV28; CDR3 protein: CASSFGGYGYTF
CDR3 length: 14; V gene: TRBV4-3; CDR3 protein: CASSPRAYSYEQYF
CDR3 length: 12; V gene: TRBV5-1; CDR3 protein: CASSLSGAGYTF
CDR3 length: 12; V gene: TRBV5-1; CDR3 protein: CASSLVAGEQFF
CDR3 length: 14; V gene: TRBV27; CDR3 protein: CASSSGRTFYEQYF
CDR3 length: 15; V gene: TRBV19; CDR3 protein: CASMAMQGDSYEQYF